A selection of T cell receptor beta chains follows, all from one sample in a study of PD-1 blockade in classical Hodgkin lymphoma. Only in-frame clones appear in the TCRdb table, and some are missing; sequencing was by immunoSEQ multiplex PCR. The sample yields roughly 140,000 clones, about 81% seen once. The sample consisted of peripheral blood mononuclear cells (PBMCs), taken before the second cycle of nivolumab. The receptor source for this set is a human donor with classical Hodgkin lymphoma. The CDR3 runs from the conserved cysteine through the conserved F or W. A D gene is named only where the DNA matches it firmly. Rows may omit the clone size; those that give it use once, few, many or a size class.

>TRBD2|.|TRBJ2-1|TRBV4-2
TGTGCCAGCAGCACCGGGGGGGCTGGGGGTGAGCAGTTCTTC
CASSTGGAGGEQFF
>TRBD1|.|TRBJ2-7|TRBV11-2
TGTGCCAGCAGCTCGGACAGGGGGTTATACGAGCAGTACTTC
CASSSDRGLYEQYF
>TRBD1|.|TRBJ1-5|TRBV27
TGTGCCAGCAGTTCACGGACAGGGGGCACTCAGCCCCAGCATTTT
CASSSRTGGTQPQHF
>TRBD1|.|TRBJ1-2|TRBV18
TGTGCCAGCTCACCCCGGGACAGGGCCTATGGCTACACCTTC
CASSPRDRAYGYTF
>.|.|TRBJ2-3|TRBV19
TGTGCCAGTAGTGCGAATACAGGGAGCGATACGCAGTATTTT
CASSANTGSDTQYF
>.|.|TRBJ1-1|TRBV5-6
TGTGCCAGCAGTCCGGCTGGGGGTGCGTCTTACACTGAAGCTTTCTTT
CASSPAGGASYTEAFF
>TRBD2|once|TRBJ2-2|TRBV19
TGTGCCAGTACACGGGGGGGCACCGGGGAGCTGTTTTTT
CASTRGGTGELFF
>TRBD2|.|TRBJ2-7|TRBV7-2
TGTGCCAGCAGTTCCGGGACTAGCCCCCGTTACTACGAGCAGTACTTC
CASSSGTSPRYYEQYF
>.|few|TRBJ2-7|TRBV29-1
TGCAGCGTTGAGTTTGGCCTCCCCTACGAGCAGTACTTC
CSVEFGLPYEQYF
>.|.|TRBJ2-2|TRBV7-7
TGTGCTAGCAGCGTGGCTGGGACCGGGGAGCTGTTTTTT
CASSVAGTGELFF
>.|.|TRBJ1-2|TRBV7-3
TGTGCCAGCAGCTTAGAAGGGGCAGGGGGCTACACCTTC
CASSLEGAGGYTF
>.|.|TRBJ1-2|TRBV6-1
TGTGCCAGCAGCCCCGGGGAGTATGGCTACACCTTC
CASSPGEYGYTF
>.|.|TRBJ2-1|TRBV9
TGTGCCAGCAGCGTAGATAGGGGATCCTACAATGAGCAGTTCTTC
CASSVDRGSYNEQFF
>.|few|TRBJ2-3|TRBV10-3
TGTGCCGCCGGGAACACAGATACGCAGTATTTT
CAAGNTDTQYF
>.|.|TRBJ2-4|TRBV27
TGTGCCAGCAGTTTATTGGAAGCCAAAAACATTCAGTACTTC
CASSLLEAKNIQYF
>.|few|TRBJ2-5|TRBV7-9
TGTGCCAGCGCCACCCTGCTGCTGCCCCCTAGAGAGACCCAGTACTTC
CASATLLLPPRETQYF
>.|once|TRBJ2-7|TRBV5-1
TGCGCCAGCAGCTTGGATGCGGCGGCAGATTACGAGCAGTACTTC
CASSLDAAADYEQYF
>.|few|TRBJ2-1|TRBV7-9
TGTGCCAGCAGCCCCCAGACAGGTCATGAGCAGTTCTTC
CASSPQTGHEQFF
>.|many|TRBJ2-2|TRBV5-1
TGCGCCAGCAGCTTGACAGGGCACAACACCGGGGAGCTGTTTTTT
CASSLTGHNTGELFF
>TRBD2|.|TRBJ2-5|TRBV28
TGTGCCAGCAGTTCAATCTGGGCTAGCGGAGCCCAAGAGACCCAGTACTTC
CASSSIWASGAQETQYF
>.|once|TRBJ1-6|TRBV30
TGTGCCTGGAACGGGCGAATTTCACCCCTCCACTTT
CAWNGRISPLHF
>TRBD2|.|TRBJ2-1|TRBV10-3
TGTGCCATCAGTGGGGCCGGGGGGGATTTCAATGAGCAGTTCTTC
CAISGAGGDFNEQFF
>TRBD2|.|TRBJ2-3|TRBV6-1
TGTGCCAGCAGTGTCCTACTAGCGGGAGTATCTGTAGATACGCAGTATTTT
CASSVLLAGVSVDTQYF
>TRBD2|.|TRBJ2-3|TRBV15
TGTGCCACCAGCAGAGATCGAACGGGAGGGACGAATACGCAGTATTTT
CATSRDRTGGTNTQYF
>.|.|TRBJ2-7|TRBV15
TGTGCCACCAGCAGCTATTACGAGCAGTACTTC
CATSSYYEQYF
>.|.|TRBJ1-6|TRBV4-1
TGCGCCAGCAGCCAAGTTCTAGGGAATTCACCCCTCCACTTT
CASSQVLGNSPLHF
>.|.|TRBJ1-1|TRBV18
TGTGCCAGCTCACCGGGGGCAGGTCTCGACACTGAAGCTTTCTTT
CASSPGAGLDTEAFF
>.|.|TRBJ2-5|TRBV9
TGTGCCAGCAGCGTAGGTTCCCGCCAAGAGACCCAGTACTTC
CASSVGSRQETQYF
>.|.|TRBJ2-1|TRBV5-1
TGCGCCAGCAGCTTCCGGGACTCGTCCTACAATGAGCAGTTCTTC
CASSFRDSSYNEQFF